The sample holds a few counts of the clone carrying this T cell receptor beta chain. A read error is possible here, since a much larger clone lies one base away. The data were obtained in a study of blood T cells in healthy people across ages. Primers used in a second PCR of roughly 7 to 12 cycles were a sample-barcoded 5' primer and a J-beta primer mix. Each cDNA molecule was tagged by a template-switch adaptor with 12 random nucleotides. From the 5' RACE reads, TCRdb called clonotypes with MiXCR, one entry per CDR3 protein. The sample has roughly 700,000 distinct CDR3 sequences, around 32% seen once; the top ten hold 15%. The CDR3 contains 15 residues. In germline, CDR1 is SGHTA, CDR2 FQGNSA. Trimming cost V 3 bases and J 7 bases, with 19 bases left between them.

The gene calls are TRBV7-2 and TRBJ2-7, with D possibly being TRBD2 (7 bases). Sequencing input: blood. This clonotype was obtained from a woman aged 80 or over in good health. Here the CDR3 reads CASSFTGGPYNEQYF. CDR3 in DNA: TGTGCCAGCAGCTTCACGGGGGGCCCATACAATGAGCAGTACTTC.